The 12 T cell receptor beta chains in this list originate from one sample, sequenced in a study of T cells in Graves' hyperthyroidism and ophthalmopathy. RNA transcripts yielded amplified TCR beta CDR3 regions. Researchers ran a first-round RT-PCR on the TCR CDR3 using the HTBI primer set. TCRdb passed the multiplex PCR reads through MiXCR, listing each CDR3 protein once. The sample has 360,000 or so distinct CDR3 sequences, around 18% seen once. The material sequenced was blood. The receptors stem from a woman between 40 and 50 years old with Graves' ophthalmopathy.

This clonotype has at least ten counts. The chain carries TRBV6-5 and TRBJ1-1; no reliable D call. The V gene's germline CDR1 is MNHEY and CDR2 SVGAGI. The CDR3 has 16 residues. The ends were cut back, 0 bases at V and 3 bases at J, with 14 bases in the middle. The CDR3 reads CASSYSNRLGDTEAFF. CDR3 coding DNA: TGTGCCAGCAGTTACTCGAATCGGCTCGGGGACACTGAAGCTTTCTTT.

This clonotype was counted at least ten times. The genes are TRBV27 and TRBJ2-7, with D uncertain. This CDR3 is built from 13 residues. Germline V CDR1 and CDR2: MNHEY, SMNVEV (reference sequence). Trimming removed 7 bases from V and 0 bases from J, with 10 bases in between. CDR3 DNA: TGTGCCAGCACCGACTTCCGCTCCTACGAGCAGTACTTC. This codes for CASTDFRSYEQYF.

This clonotype has a count of ten or more. The V call is TRBV6-5, the J call TRBJ2-5; 8 bases line up with TRBD2. This CDR3 region has 15 residues. V was pared by 0 bases and J by 5 bases, with 5 bases of the junction left unmatched. The germline V gene encodes CDR1 MNHEY and CDR2 SVGAGI. DNA of the CDR3: TGTGCCAGCAGTTACTCGCGGGGGGAAGGGGAGACCCAGTACTTC. Its protein product is CASSYSRGEGETQYF.

This clonotype was recorded at least ten times. V is TRBV6-5 and J is TRBJ1-2; D might be TRBD1 (6 bases). The CDR3 is 14 amino acids. V was cut by 4 bases and J by 0 bases, with 9 bases left in between. Germline V gene data show CDR1 as MNHEY and CDR2 as SVGAGI. CDR3 in DNA: TGTGCCAGCAGTTCAAGGACAGCTAACTATGGCTACACCTTC. Protein: CASSSRTANYGYTF.

This clonotype was seen ten or more times. V gene TRBV12-3 or TRBV12-4 combines with J gene TRBJ1-4; D perhaps matches TRBD1 (5 bases). CDR3 length: 13 residues. Trimming pared 0 bases from V and 7 bases from J, leaving 6 bases between. The CDR3 region is CASSLAGVEKLFF. CDR3 bases: TGTGCCAGCAGTTTAGCAGGGGTTGAAAAACTGTTTTTT.

V is TRBV15 and J is TRBJ2-7, with 8 bases aligning to TRBD2. The ends lost 8 bases at V and 0 bases at J; junction bases unmatched: 0. The CDR3 runs to 12 residues. The germline V gene has CDR1 LNHNV and CDR2 YYDKDF (reference sequence). The CDR3: CATGTSSYEQYF. In nucleotides, the CDR3 is TGTGCCACCGGGACTAGCTCCTACGAGCAGTACTTC. The variable domain in full, with the rest retrieved from reference TRBV15 and TRBJ2-7, is DAMVIQNPRYQVTQFGKPVTLSCSQTLNHNVMYWYQQKSSQAPKLLFHYYDKDFNNEADTPDNFQSRRPNTSFCFLDIRSPGLGDTAMYLCATGTSSYEQYFGPGTRLTVT.

This sequence joins TRBV28 and TRBJ1-4; no definite D call. Germline V gene sequence: CDR1 MDHEN, CDR2 SYDVKM. The CDR3 runs to 14 residues. V dropped 3 bases and J dropped 3 bases, with 8 bases sitting between them. The CDR3 is CASSFGISNEKLFF. The CDR3 nucleotides are TGTGCCAGCAGTTTTGGGATATCTAATGAAAAACTGTTTTTT.

This clonotype has at least ten counts. The rearrangement joins TRBV2 to TRBJ2-7; 7 bases line up with TRBD1. The germline V gene has CDR1 SNHLY and CDR2 FYNNEI. Germline trimming cut 6 bases from V and 3 bases from J; bases unmatched to any gene: 5. The CDR3 spans 13 residues. The DNA for the CDR3 is TGTGCCAGCAGAAATGACAGGGACTACGAGCAGTACTTC. Translating gives CASRNDRDYEQYF.

This clonotype occurred many times. The chain links TRBV11-1 to TRBJ1-3, with a possible D match to TRBD1 (5 bases). Germline CDR1 is SGHAT and CDR2 is FQDESV (reference sequence). V lost 1 base and J lost 0, with 13 bases in between. The CDR3 contains 17 residues. The CDR3 spells CASSLGRGYDSGNTIYF. CDR3 sequence (DNA): TGTGCCAGCAGCTTAGGCCGGGGGTACGACTCTGGAAACACCATATATTTT.

This clonotype was counted ten times or more. In this CDR3 the conserved last residue, phenylalanine or tryptophan, is missing, so a read error is likely. The V call is TRBV11-2, the J call TRBJ1-2, with D uncertain. In germline, CDR1 is SGHAT, CDR2 FQNNGV. The V end was cut by 1 base, the J end by 3 bases, with 9 bases between. The CDR3 is 14 amino acids. CDR3: CASSLGGPDYGYTL. CDR3 sequence (DNA): TGTGCCAGCAGCTTAGGAGGGCCGGACTATGGCTACACCCTC.

Note on this clonotype: One junction end disagrees with the germline gene, perhaps due to a read error. The chain joins TRBV30 to TRBJ1-2, with D unclear. This CDR3 contains 14 residues. The germline gives CDR1 GTSNPN, CDR2 SVGIG (reference sequence). CDR3 bases: TGTGCCTGGAGTGTAAACGGACGAGGGAATGGCTACAACTTC. This gives the protein CAWSVNGRGNGYNF.

This clonotype was observed at least ten times. The V and J genes are TRBV6-2 or TRBV6-3 and TRBJ1-1, with 8 bases that match TRBD1. CDR1 and CDR2 from the germline V gene are MNHEY and SVGEGT. This CDR3 contains 13 residues. V lost 2 bases, J lost 7 bases, and 3 bases stayed unmatched. The CDR3 region has the DNA TGTGCCAGCAGTTACACCGGACAGGGTGAAGCTTTCTTT. Its protein is CASSYTGQGEAFF.